This T cell receptor beta chain came from a study of blood T cell repertoires in COVID-19. Background on the study: There were acute and convalescent COVID-19 samples, and they came from the United States, Italy and Spain. In each case, the material was cDNA or gDNA derived from T cells, B-cell-depleted T cells, or PBMCs.

Germline-derived CDR1 and CDR2 are MNHEY and SVGAGI. The CDR3 is 14 residues long. V lost 2 bases and J lost 3, with 8 bases in between. As handled by the study authors: Estimation of nucleated cell counts relied on the amplification of reference gene primers. Produced via immunoSEQ multiplex PCR; TCRdb's table is partial and in-frame only. D and trimming come from the DNA, and the V and J calls and clone size come from that table. Of fewer than 150,000 clones listed, 88% are singletons. This chain uses TRBV6-5 with TRBJ2-1; D unclear. The sequence was obtained from a human donor in a cohort sampled during active COVID-19. What was sequenced was peripheral blood. For the CDR3, the DNA is TGTGCCAGCAGTTACGTCGGCGGCTACAATGAGCAGTTCTTC. Translating it yields CASSYVGGYNEQFF.